This T cell receptor beta chain was sequenced in a study of shared clonotypes between healthy human individuals (dated by TCRdb to 2019 to 2021). General notes on the study: The cohort included three men and a couple of women between 18 and 49 years of age. For each donor, CD4 naive and CD4 memory were each given three plates, CD8 naive was given two plates, and CD8 memory was given one plate. Blood TCR repertoires of roughly five healthy adults were deeply sequenced to estimate repertoire size and the extent of clonotype sharing between individuals. To increase sequencing depth and limit assay-specific biases, different laboratories used diverse techniques to prepare libraries and sequence TCR repertoires. Per donor, leukapheresis produced somewhere between about 0.8 and 9 billion PBMCs. Overall study outcomes, separate from this receptor: When a handful of donors were compared, the shared fraction of clonotypes was around 4.6% for naive CD4, approximately 3.5% for naive CD8, 2% to 2.5% for memory CD4, and under 0.5% for memory CD8. Incomplete sequencing was indicated by rarefaction of sorted-subset datasets, despite the large sequencing depth. Compared with non-shared clonotypes, clonotypes shared by all four sorted-subset donors had higher generation probabilities. Naive subsets generally had larger estimated clonotype richness than memory subsets did. Sampling was limited to blood, and TCR repertoires in tissue likely differ from TCR repertoires in blood. Pairwise subsampling indicated that sequencing depth was expected to affect the degree of clonotype sharing among donors. Because the study included only a small number of donors, the genetic and exposure-history diversity represented was limited.

Using the deep immunoSEQ assay, TCR CDR3 regions were amplified from genomic DNA by multiplex PCR. For each cell subset, the extracted genomic DNA was distributed evenly across all wells of several immunoSEQ 96-well plates, and each plate served as one replicate. For sorted subsets, 150 to 250 ng of genomic DNA, equivalent to some 30,000 T cell genomes, went into each replicate PCR. Purified libraries were measured with a Qubit 3.0 fluorometer, size-checked on a Bioanalyzer 2100, and measured again with the KAPA Library Quantification kit. Each immunoSEQ 96-well plate was sequenced on its own single-read 150-cycle Illumina NextSeq 550 flow cell. On the authors' methods: Because only junctional sequences without quality scores were contained in the immunoSEQ output, filtering matching that applied to full-length reads could not be performed. Sequences were annotated with PyIR, a Python wrapper for IgBLAST v1.9, and V/J genes and CDR3 were assigned using IMGT germline references. Reads were filtered out if the reads had weak V/J assignments (E-value above 1e-6), no CDR3, stop codons, out-of-frame junctions, or ambiguous translated residues. V3J clonotypes were defined as sequences sharing an identical inferred V gene, J gene, and CDR3 amino acid sequence. Percentage overlap between repertoires was calculated by dividing the number of shared unique clonotypes by the size of the smaller repertoire. Richness of each repertoire was evaluated using RTK rarefaction, the Chao1 estimator, and Recon v2.1 estimates of unobserved clonotypes. For all TCRbeta clonotypes obtained by the gDNA method from a few donors, generation probabilities were computed with OLGA. The table comes from immuneACCESS by way of TCRdb, which keeps in-frame sequences with V and J called. Part of the clones is missing from these tables; in studies checked, under half for an unresolved V gene and the rest for unknown reasons. V and J calls and clone size are given by that table; D and trimming were obtained from the DNA. Present in this sample are about 2.4 million clones, approximately 90% of which were seen just once. The top ten constitute around 0.14% of the sample.

The CDR3 sequence holds 16 residues, the cysteine and phenylalanine included. CDR3 DNA only is kept here, 48 bases in frame from base 1. CDR1 LNHDA and CDR2 SQIVND were looked up in the germline V gene (reference sequence). V loses 5 bases of germline sequence and J loses 3 bases, and the interval between the two ends is 16 bases. The donors were healthy, HIV-negative adults who had no recently reported acute infections or vaccinations. Every donor was a Caucasian adult residing in Nashville, Tennessee, USA. Magnetic negative selection was used to enrich CD4+ T cells, after which naive cells were positively selected on CD45RA and the negative fraction became the memory subset. Blood was obtained by leukapheresis, after which PBMCs were separated by Ficoll-Histopaque density gradient centrifugation and cryopreserved in liquid nitrogen vapor phase. Analytical flow cytometry was used to check the purity and quantity of each magnetically sorted T cell population. Genomic DNA was isolated from each sorted fraction and quantified by UV absorbance on a Nanodrop 2000c.

A remark on this clone: What antigen it recognizes has not been identified. No base quality information exists; no much larger clone differs at one position.

The sequencing sample was made of naive CD4+ T cells sorted from blood. Explained via the paper, the cell subset or site label denotes: CD45RA+ positively selected. The source is a man younger than 35 in good health. The V and J segments used are TRBV19 and TRBJ1-4, with the D gene not clear enough to name. CDR3 reads: CASSSGPRRPNEKLFF. The DNA is TGTGCCAGTAGTTCGGGCCCTAGGAGGCCTAATGAAAAACTGTTTTTT.